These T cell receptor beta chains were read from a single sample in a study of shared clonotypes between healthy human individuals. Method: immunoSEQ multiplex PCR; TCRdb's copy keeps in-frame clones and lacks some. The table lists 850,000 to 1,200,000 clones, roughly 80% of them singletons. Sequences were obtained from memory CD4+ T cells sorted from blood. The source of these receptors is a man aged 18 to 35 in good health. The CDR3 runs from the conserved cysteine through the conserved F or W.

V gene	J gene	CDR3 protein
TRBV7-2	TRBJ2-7	CASSLVGTGGYEQYF
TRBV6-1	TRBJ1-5	CASSDMGGNQPQHF
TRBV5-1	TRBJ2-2	CASSLGQNTGELFF
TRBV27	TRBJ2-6	CASSLTGANVLTF
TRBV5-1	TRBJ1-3	CASSNGQVGNTIYF
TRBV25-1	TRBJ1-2	CASSEKGLLAYTF
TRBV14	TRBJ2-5	CASSQDGARRQETQYF
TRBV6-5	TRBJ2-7	CASRDRNSYEQYF
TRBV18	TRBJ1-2	CASSPFTGTGLDDGYTF
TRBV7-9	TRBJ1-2	CASSVTENYGYTF
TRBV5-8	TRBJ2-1	CASSLGLSSYNEQFF
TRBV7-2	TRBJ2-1	CASSFTSGGATSGNEQFF
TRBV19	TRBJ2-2	CASSPGTGGRGELFF
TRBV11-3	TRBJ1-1	CASSVTENTEAFF
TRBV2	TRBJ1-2	CANSRDRGNYGYTF
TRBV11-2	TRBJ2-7	CASSLLGTTNSYEQYF
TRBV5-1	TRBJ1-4	CASSAGTVVTNEKLFF
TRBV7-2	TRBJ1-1	CASSTLNTEAFF
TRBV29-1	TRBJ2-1	CSVEFLAGGYGEQFF
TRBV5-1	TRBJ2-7	CASSLDSRAGEQYF
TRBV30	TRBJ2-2	CAWKTGQANTGELFF
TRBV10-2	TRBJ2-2	CASSDFVRTGELFF
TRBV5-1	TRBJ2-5	CASSSGDRAETQYF
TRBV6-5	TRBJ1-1	CASSYLAGGGNPEAFF
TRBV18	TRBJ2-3	CASSPQGDTQYF
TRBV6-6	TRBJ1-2	CASHSSGGYGYTF
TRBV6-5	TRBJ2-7	CASSRGPKEEQYF